The 2 T cell receptor beta chains presented below share a single source sample, sequenced in a study of CD8 T cells in Susac syndrome. Reverse transcription of roughly 0.45 to 1 ug RNA used random hexamers. TCRdb used MiXCR to reprocess the immunoSEQ multiplex PCR reads, holding one entry per CDR3 protein. The profile shows some 120,000 distinct CDR3 sequences, around 94% of them singletons. Sequenced: CD8+ T cells from PBMCs. The receptors shown here come from a human donor with Susac syndrome.

The chain has TRBV25-1 and TRBJ2-1, with D possibly being TRBD2 (6 bases). The CDR3 covers 14 residues. Trimming stripped 6 bases from V and 15 bases from J, with 24 bases between. The germline CDR1 and CDR2 sequences are MGHDK and SYGVNS. This CDR3 is CASSPPQETGDRFF. DNA of the CDR3: TGTGCCAGCAGCCCTCCCCAAGAGACGGGAGACCGGTTCTTC.

The CDR3 DNA reads TGTGCCAGCAGCGAAGGTGTGTTAGCGTCCTACGAGCAGTACTTC. Its protein product is CASSEGVLASYEQYF. The V gene is TRBV7-6, the J gene TRBJ2-7; D is possibly TRBD2 (5 bases). Trimming cost V 5 bases and J 1 base, with 15 bases left between them. The CDR3 has 15 amino acids. Germline V CDR1 and CDR2: SGHVS, FNYEAQ.